The clone carrying this TCR beta chain has more than one count but fewer than ten. Its antigen is not known. It was with a sample-barcoded 5' primer and a J-beta primer mix that a second PCR of roughly 6 to 12 cycles was run. MiXCR, applied by TCRdb to the 5' RACE reads, yields one record per CDR3 protein. Of about 1.6 million distinct CDR3 sequences listed, about 31% are singletons. Germline loops: CDR1 MNHEY, CDR2 SVGAGI. V gave up 2 bases and J gave up 2 bases; unmatched junction bases: 3. The length of the CDR3 is 14 residues. The record originates from a study of blood T cells in healthy people across ages. Study-wide points: Shifts in expanded clonotypes may have been confounded by donor CMV status, which was unknown.

The chain has TRBV6-5 and TRBJ2-7; the match to TRBD2 covers 7 bases. The TCR originated in a woman aged 25-40 years in good health. The sequenced sample was blood. The CDR3 nucleotides are TGTGCCAGCAGTTACGGGGCGGGGGCCTACGAGCAGTACTTC. Its protein is CASSYGAGAYEQYF.